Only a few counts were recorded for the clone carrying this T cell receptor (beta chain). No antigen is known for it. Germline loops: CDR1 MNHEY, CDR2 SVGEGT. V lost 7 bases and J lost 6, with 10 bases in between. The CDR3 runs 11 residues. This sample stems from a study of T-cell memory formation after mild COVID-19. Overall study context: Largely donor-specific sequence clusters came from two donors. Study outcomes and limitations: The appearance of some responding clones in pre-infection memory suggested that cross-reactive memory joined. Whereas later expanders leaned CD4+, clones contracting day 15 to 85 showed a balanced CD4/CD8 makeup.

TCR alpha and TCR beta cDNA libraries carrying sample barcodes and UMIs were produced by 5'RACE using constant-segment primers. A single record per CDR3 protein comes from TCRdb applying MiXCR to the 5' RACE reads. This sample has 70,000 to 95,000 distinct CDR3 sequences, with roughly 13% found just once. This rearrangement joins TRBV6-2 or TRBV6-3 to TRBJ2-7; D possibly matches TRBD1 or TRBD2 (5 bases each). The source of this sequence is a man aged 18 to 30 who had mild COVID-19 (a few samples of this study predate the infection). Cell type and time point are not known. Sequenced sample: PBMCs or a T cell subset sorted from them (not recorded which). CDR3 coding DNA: TGTGCCAGCAAGTTAGGGACCGAGCAGTACTTC. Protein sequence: CASKLGTEQYF.